This T cell receptor beta chain came from a study of regulatory T cells in long-lasting Graves disease. CDR3 size: 16 residues. Germline values: CDR1 LGHNT, CDR2 FRNRAP. V dropped 3 bases and J dropped 2; count of bases not matched to a gene: 6. This clonotype was seen a few times. Noted time point: newly diagnosed GD, antithyroid drugs for less than 3 months. Preparation of the TCR library used RNA extracted from PBMCs. Investigators prepared the TCR beta libraries by applying iRepertoire HTBI primers and Arm-PCR of CDR3 regions. TCRdb re-called the multiplex PCR reads through MiXCR, storing one row per CDR3 protein. The sample lists around 480,000 distinct CDR3 sequences, 15% to 20% occurring once. The sample was also linked to a second study, of T cells in Graves' hyperthyroidism and ophthalmopathy.

The TCR originated in a man in his forties with Graves disease. This rearrangement joins TRBV12-5 to TRBJ2-3; TRBD2 matches 9 bases. The sample here was peripheral blood mononuclear cells (PBMCs), taken at new diagnosis, from a patient treated with antithyroid drugs. The CDR3 DNA is TGTGCTAGTGGTTTTCCGTCTAGCGGGAACACAGATACGCAGTATTTT. Its protein product is CASGFPSSGNTDTQYF.